Each of the 29 T cell receptor beta chains below was sequenced from the same sample in a study of T cell responses to AZD1222 COVID-19 vaccine. The protocol was immunoSEQ multiplex PCR, while the TCRdb copy is restricted to in-frame clones and leaves out a portion. This sample has 150,000 to 200,000 clones, with 85% to 95% found just once. Sample: peripheral blood, taken on day 0 of AZD1222 vaccination. The receptor set was obtained from an adult in good health.

This clone came up a few times. The CDR3 DNA follows: TGTGCCAGCACCCCTCGGCGACGACGGCCCATGGACACCATATATTTT. This sequence encodes CASTPRRRRPMDTIYF. V gene TRBV21-1 combines with J gene TRBJ1-3. TRBV21-1 is reported as a pseudogene. The CDR3 has 16 amino acids.

The genes are TRBV5-6 and TRBJ1-1; D may be TRBD1 (5 bases). Trimming removed 4 bases from V and 0 bases from J, with 10 bases in between. The germline gives CDR1 SGHDT, CDR2 YYEEEE. This CDR3 is 14 amino acids long. CDR3 region: CASSPGFMNTEAFF. The CDR3 DNA sequence: TGTGCCAGCAGCCCAGGGTTCATGAACACTGAAGCTTTCTTT.

This clone was observed a handful of times. The chain joins TRBV11-1 to TRBJ2-5, with D possibly TRBD2 on 6 matching bases. The CDR3 is made up of 15 amino acids. Looked up from germline, CDR1 is SGHAT and CDR2 is FQDESV (reference sequence). The ends were cut back, 3 bases at V and 1 base at J, with 12 bases in the middle. This chain's CDR3 is CASSFGRGVQETQYF. The CDR3, as DNA: TGTGCCAGCAGCTTTGGGCGGGGAGTCCAAGAGACCCAGTACTTC. Drawing the rest from reference TRBV11-1 and TRBJ2-5, the complete variable domain is EAEVAQSPRYKITEKSQAVAFWCDPISGHATLYWYRQILGQGPELLVQFQDESVVDDSQLPKDRFSAERLKGVDSTLKIQPAELGDSAMYLCASSFGRGVQETQYFGPGTRLLVL.

The chain is built from TRBV6-4 and TRBJ1-2; no clear D. Germline lookup yields CDR1 MRHNA and CDR2 SNTAGT. V was shortened by 4 bases and J by 2 bases, with 11 bases between the two germline ends. The CDR3 is 14 residues long. The CDR3 reads CASSVTANNYGYTF. The CDR3 DNA is TGTGCCAGCAGTGTGACCGCTAACAACTATGGCTACACCTTC.

V gene TRBV10-3 combines with J gene TRBJ1-4, with D perhaps matching TRBD1 (5 bases). Germline CDR1 reads ENHRY; CDR2 reads SYGVKD. This CDR3 comprises 18 residues. V was pared by 6 bases and J by 0 bases, with 20 bases between. DNA for the CDR3: TGTGCCATCAGACTCCCTCCCAAACTACAGGCAACTAATGAAAAACTGTTTTTT. Protein product: CAIRLPPKLQATNEKLFF.

This sequence joins TRBV29-1 and TRBJ1-2; the D gene is possibly TRBD1 (5 bases). The CDR3 spans 12 residues. Trimming removed 4 bases from V and 10 bases from J, with 16 bases in between. CDR1 and CDR2 from the germline V gene are SQVTM and ANQGSEA. The CDR3 loop reads CSVGSQGYDYTF. The CDR3 DNA reads as TGCAGCGTTGGATCCCAGGGTTACGACTACACCTTC.

The rearrangement links TRBV3-1 (or the pseudogene TRBV3-2) to TRBJ2-1; 12 bases match TRBD2. The CDR3 spans 20 residues. Trimming at V came to 0 bases and at J to 0 bases, leaving 9 bases not matched to a gene. Germline CDR1 and CDR2: LGHDT and YNNKEL (reference sequence). The CDR3 DNA reads as TGTGCCAGCAGCCAAGACCCGGGACTAGCGGGTCTGGGCTCCTACAATGAGCAGTTCTTC. As protein: CASSQDPGLAGLGSYNEQFF.

The chain joins TRBV7-3 to TRBJ2-3; 9 bases match TRBD1. V lost 6 bases to trimming and J lost 3 bases; unmatched junction nucleotides: 7. The germline CDR1 and CDR2 sequences are SGHTA and FQGTGA. The CDR3 runs 15 residues. The CDR3: CASSPTGGRTDTQYF. CDR3 bases: TGTGCCAGCAGTCCTACAGGGGGCAGAACAGATACGCAGTATTTT.

CDR3 nucleotides: TGTGCCACCCCTGCGTGGGAGGGGGTTTGCGCTGAAGCTTTCTTT. Residues: CATPAWEGVCAEAFF. The V and J genes are TRBV21-1 and TRBJ1-1. TRBV21-1 has pseudogene status. The CDR3 is 15 residues long.

The rearrangement joins TRBV30 to TRBJ1-5; 8 bases are a match to TRBD1. The ends lost 5 bases at V and 0 bases at J; junction bases unmatched: 3. Germline-derived CDR1 and CDR2 are GTSNPN and SVGIG (reference sequence). CDR3 length: 14 residues. The CDR3 is CAWGTGPSNQPQHF. The CDR3 coding sequence is TGTGCCTGGGGGACAGGCCCTAGCAATCAGCCCCAGCATTTT.

This chain links TRBV7-9 with TRBJ2-3; 16 nucleotides agree with TRBD2. V shed 5 bases and J 1 base; nucleotides not matched to a gene: 6. The CDR3 extends over 18 amino acids. Germline V lookup: CDR1 SEHNR, CDR2 FQNEAQ (reference sequence). DNA for the CDR3: TGTGCCAGCAGCCCCGGGACTAGCGGGGGGGCCCGCACAGATACGCAGTATTTT. Encoded protein: CASSPGTSGGARTDTQYF.

To note about this clone: One end of the junction does not line up with germline, which may come from a read error. For the CDR3, the DNA is TGTGCTAGCAGTCCTAGGGACCTTCGGGGGGAGACCCAGTACTTC. Translating gives CASSPRDLRGETQYF. The chain is built from TRBV7-7 and TRBJ2-5; D is perhaps TRBD2 (6 bases). In germline, CDR1 is SSHAT, CDR2 FNYEAQ (reference sequence). This CDR3 is 15 amino acids long.

The chain joins TRBV9 to TRBJ2-5; a weak D match, TRBD2 (6 bases). The germline V and J ends were trimmed by 0 bases and 2 bases, with 11 bases remaining between them. CDR1 and CDR2 (germline): SGDLS, YYNGEE. The CDR3 consists of 15 residues. The chain's CDR3 is CASSVAGVGQETQYF. The CDR3 region has the DNA TGTGCCAGCAGCGTAGCGGGAGTTGGTCAAGAGACCCAGTACTTC. Drawing the rest from reference TRBV9 and TRBJ2-5, the complete variable domain is DSGVTQTPKHLITATGQRVTLRCSPRSGDLSVYWYQQSLDQGLQFLIQYYNGEERAKGNILERFSAQQFPDLHSELNLSSLELGDSALYFCASSVAGVGQETQYFGPGTRLLVL.

CDR3 sequence reads: CASSSLRQGGNYGYTF. The CDR3 DNA follows: TGTGCCAGCAGTTCCCTGCGGCAGGGGGGGAACTATGGCTACACCTTC. This chain connects TRBV2 to TRBJ1-2, with 7 nucleotides matching TRBD1. The CDR3 runs to 16 residues. Germline V CDR1 and CDR2: SNHLY, FYNNEI. The V segment lost 5 bases and the J segment 2 bases; nucleotides outside the gene matches: 11.

The chain employs TRBV15 and TRBJ2-7; D is perhaps TRBD1 (7 bases). This CDR3 spans 15 amino acids. CDR1 is LNHNV, CDR2 YYDKDF, per germline (reference sequence). V lost 1 base, J lost 3 bases, and 13 bases lay in between. The CDR3, as DNA: TGTGCCACCAGCAGAGGTCCGGGGGACAGCTACGAGCAGTACTTC. Translated: CATSRGPGDSYEQYF.

V is TRBV21-1 and J is TRBJ1-1; TRBD1, the table's D call, lacks a check against the DNA. TRBV21-1 corresponds to a pseudogene. The length of the CDR3 is 15 residues. Here the CDR3 reads CASSKVWGMNTEAFF. DNA of the CDR3: TGTGCCAGCAGCAAAGTTTGGGGCATGAACACTGAAGCTTTCTTT.

The chain is built from TRBV4-2 and TRBJ2-3; 13 bases agree with TRBD2. From germline, CDR1 is LGHNA and CDR2 YNFKEQ. Unmatched junction bases numbered 7, after V lost 4 bases and J lost 6 bases. The CDR3 is 16 residues long. CDR3 amino acids: CASSRGLAGAMDTQYF. DNA of the CDR3: TGTGCCAGCAGCCGAGGACTAGCGGGAGCAATGGATACGCAGTATTTT.

The V gene is TRBV2, the J gene TRBJ2-1; D is unresolved. The CDR3 is 12 amino acids. V lost 5 bases and J 10 bases, leaving 12 bases between the germline ends. Germline V CDR1 and CDR2: SNHLY, FYNNEI. The CDR3 DNA is TGTGCCAGCAGTCCCCTCCAAGAGGAGCAGTTCTTC. Its protein product is CASSPLQEEQFF. Combining the CDR3 with reference TRBV2 and TRBJ2-1 gives the whole variable domain EPEVTQTPSHQVTQMGQEVILRCVPISNHLYFYWYRQILGQKVEFLVSFYNNEISEKSEIFDDQFSVERPDGSNFTLKIRSTKLEDSAMYFCASSPLQEEQFFGPGTRLTVL.

This sequence joins TRBV3-1 (or the pseudogene TRBV3-2) and TRBJ2-7; unclear D gene. Germline V gene data show CDR1 as LGHDT and CDR2 as YNNKEL (reference sequence). CDR3 length: 14 residues. With 0 bases removed from V and 5 bases from J, the gap between germline ends came to 11 bases. CDR3 in DNA: TGTGCCAGCAGCCAAGATTGGAGTTCGCACGAGCAGTACTTC. This sequence encodes CASSQDWSSHEQYF.

This sequence joins TRBV6-5 and TRBJ1-2, with 10 bases that match TRBD1. The CDR3 is made up of 15 amino acids. The germline V gene encodes CDR1 MNHEY and CDR2 SVGAGI. The V gene end was trimmed by 4 bases and the J gene end by 8 bases; junction bases not matched to a gene: 10. CDR3: CASSWGSGTGEGYTF. The CDR3 DNA is TGTGCCAGCAGTTGGGGGTCCGGGACAGGGGAAGGCTACACCTTC.

The J gene is TRBJ1-4, the V gene TRBV10-2; D uncertain. Germline loops: CDR1 WSHSY, CDR2 SAAADI. CDR3 size: 14 residues. Trimming left V 4 bases short and J 4 bases short, with 10 bases between. The CDR3 loop reads CASSVGGVNEKLFF. CDR3 DNA sequence: TGCGCCAGCAGTGTTGGAGGAGTTAATGAAAAACTGTTTTTT.

The CDR3 coding sequence is TGTGCCTGGAGTGTTAGCTGGGAGCAGTTCTTC. It is translated as CAWSVSWEQFF. The chain couples TRBV30 to TRBJ2-1, with D hard to call. V shed 0 bases and J shed 10 bases, with 7 bases lying between them. Germline V gives CDR1 GTSNPN, CDR2 SVGIG (reference sequence). The CDR3 runs to 11 residues.

V and J are TRBV10-3 and TRBJ2-7; 10 bases fit TRBD2. The ends lost 2 bases at V and 6 bases at J; junction bases unmatched: 10. The V gene's germline CDR1 is ENHRY and CDR2 SYGVKD. There are 16 residues in the CDR3. The CDR3 sequence: CAISEHDPGLALEQYF. The DNA for the CDR3 is TGTGCCATCAGTGAGCATGATCCGGGACTAGCGCTCGAGCAGTACTTC.

V and J are TRBV9 and TRBJ2-7, with D possibly TRBD1 on 6 matching bases. V was clipped by 0 bases and J by 2 bases, with 18 bases between them. The CDR3 runs to 17 residues. Germline loops: CDR1 SGDLS, CDR2 YYNGEE. The CDR3, as DNA: TGTGCCAGCAGCGTAGAGGGGTCTATGGACAGAGCCTACGAGCAGTACTTC. Its translation is CASSVEGSMDRAYEQYF.

This clone occurred a few times. The chain carries TRBV6-4 and TRBJ2-3; D call uncertain. V lost 3 bases and J lost 2, with 6 bases in between. Per germline, CDR1 MRHNA and CDR2 SNTAGT. This CDR3 has 13 amino acids. CDR3 protein: CASSEKTTDTQYF. CDR3 bases: TGTGCCAGCAGTGAAAAGACCACAGATACGCAGTATTTT.

The chain employs TRBV2 and TRBJ2-7; D gene unclear. CDR1 and CDR2 from the germline V gene are SNHLY and FYNNEI. The CDR3 spans 10 residues. Trimming stripped 7 bases from V and 4 bases from J, with 5 bases between. CDR3 in DNA: TGTGCCAGCAAAACATACGAGCAGTACTTC. Translated, it gives CASKTYEQYF.

CDR3 amino acids: CASSLFWSSGNTIYF. As DNA, the CDR3 is TGTGCCAGCAGTTTATTTTGGAGCTCTGGAAACACCATATATTTT. The chain combines TRBV27 with TRBJ1-3; D is unclear. The CDR3 length is 15 residues. V was cut by 1 base and J by 0 bases, with 7 bases left in between. Germline V lookup: CDR1 MNHEY, CDR2 SMNVEV (reference sequence).

The J gene is TRBJ1-3, the V gene TRBV5-1, with D possibly matching TRBD1 (5 bases). V was trimmed by 4 bases and J by 4 bases, leaving 9 bases between them. This CDR3 has 13 residues. Germline lookup yields CDR1 SGHRS and CDR2 YFSETQ. The CDR3: CASSTGTGNTIYF. As DNA, the CDR3 is TGCGCCAGCAGCACGGGGACGGGAAACACCATATATTTT.

The rearrangement links TRBV11-3 to TRBJ1-1, with unresolved D. This CDR3 is 13 amino acids long. V gave up 3 bases and J gave up 4 bases, with 9 bases separating them. Per the germline V gene, CDR1 is SGHNT and CDR2 is YENEEA. Here the CDR3 reads CASSLRMGTEAFF. Here the CDR3 DNA reads TGTGCCAGCAGCTTGAGAATGGGCACTGAAGCTTTCTTT.